A selection of T cell receptor beta chains follows, all from one sample in a study of shared clonotypes between healthy human individuals. Clones were sequenced by immunoSEQ multiplex PCR, and TCRdb holds only the in-frame ones, with some missing. The data show some 1.5 million clones, 98% seen once. The sample comprised naive CD4+ T cells sorted from blood. All receptors come from a man under 40 in good health. Each CDR3 is given with its conserved first and last residue. The D gene is left open where the match is weak. Size is omitted from some rows. Given values are once, few, many or a class for expanded clones.

cdr3_aa | cdr3_nt | v_call | d_call | j_call | clone_size
CASNRGVGTPLTEQYF | TGTGCCAGCAACAGAGGTGTCGGGACCCCACTTACGGAGCAGTACTTC | TRBV21-1 | . | TRBJ2-7 | .
CASSGFGVETQYF | TGTGCCAGCAGCGGGTTCGGGGTGGAGACCCAGTACTTC | TRBV7-6 | . | TRBJ2-5 | .
CASSLSGASSYEQYF | TGTGCCAGCAGCTTATCAGGGGCTAGCTCCTACGAGCAGTACTTC | TRBV7-2 | . | TRBJ2-7 | .
CASSPGGVQVLAFF | TGTGCCAGCTCTCCAGGGGGGGTACAAGTCCTAGCTTTCTTT | TRBV18 | TRBD1 | TRBJ1-1 | .
CASSQERSQAGEQYF | TGTGCCAGCAGCCAAGAGAGGTCCCAGGCGGGCGAGCAGTACTTC | TRBV4-2 | . | TRBJ2-7 | .
CASSRGLAGYNEQFF | TGTGCCAGCTCACGGGGACTAGCGGGTTACAATGAGCAGTTCTTC | TRBV18 | TRBD2 | TRBJ2-1 | .
CASSRSGREHNEQFF | TGTGCCAGCAGCCGAAGCGGGAGGGAACACAATGAGCAGTTCTTC | TRBV7-6 | TRBD2 | TRBJ2-1 | .
CASSYSSKYGYTF | TGTGCCAGCAGTTACTCGTCGAAATATGGCTACACCTTC | TRBV6-5 | . | TRBJ1-2 | .
CASIRTGGFSYEQYF | TGTGCCAGCATTAGGACAGGGGGCTTTTCCTACGAGCAGTACTTC | TRBV6-1 | TRBD1 | TRBJ2-7 | .
CASTRGGVDHEQYF | TGTGCCAGTACCCGCGGAGGGGTCGATCACGAGCAGTACTTC | TRBV19 | . | TRBJ2-7 | .
CASSDPGRTLEQYF | TGTGCCAGCAGTGATCCGGGACGGACATTAGAGCAGTACTTC | TRBV6-1 | . | TRBJ2-7 | .
CASSLAVREGRETQYF | TGCGCCAGCAGCTTGGCCGTTCGGGAGGGCCGGGAGACCCAGTACTTC | TRBV5-1 | TRBD2 | TRBJ2-5 | .
CASSSLGEAYEQYF | TGTGCCAGCTCTTCACTGGGTGAGGCCTACGAGCAGTACTTC | TRBV6-5 | . | TRBJ2-7 | once
CASRALDNTGELFF | TGTGCCAGCAGAGCGTTGGATAACACCGGGGAGCTGTTTTTT | TRBV6-4 | . | TRBJ2-2 | once
CASSPSGSIFEQYF | TGTGCCAGCAGCCCCAGTGGCAGCATTTTCGAGCAGTACTTC | TRBV13 | . | TRBJ2-7 | .
CAISQGQAKEKLFF | TGTGCCATCAGTCAGGGACAGGCAAAAGAAAAACTGTTTTTT | TRBV10-3 | TRBD1 | TRBJ1-4 | .
CASSEGSGGGYTF | TGTGCCAGCAGTGAAGGGTCAGGGGGTGGCTACACCTTC | TRBV2 | TRBD1 | TRBJ1-2 | .
CASTITGYYEQFF | TGTGCCAGCACTATAACCGGTTATTATGAGCAGTTCTTC | TRBV6-1 | . | TRBJ2-1 | .
CASSPGQAGMNTEAFF | TGTGCCAGCTCACCGGGACAGGCTGGGATGAACACTGAAGCTTTCTTT | TRBV18 | TRBD1 | TRBJ1-1 | .
CASRMTWGTDTQYF | TGTGCCAGCAGGATGACTTGGGGCACAGATACGCAGTATTTT | TRBV6-5 | . | TRBJ2-3 | .
CASSSRTGTYEQYF | TGTGCCAGCTCATCGAGGACGGGTACCTACGAGCAGTACTTC | TRBV18 | . | TRBJ2-7 | .
CASSPRLAAYEQYF | TGTGCCAGCAGTCCGAGACTAGCCGCCTACGAGCAGTACTTC | TRBV27 | TRBD2 | TRBJ2-7 | .
CASSPRRELAGVYEQYF | TGTGCCAGCAGCCCTAGGAGGGAACTAGCGGGAGTTTACGAGCAGTACTTC | TRBV7-9 | TRBD2 | TRBJ2-7 | .